This T cell receptor beta chain originates from a study of CD8+ T cells in alopecia areata. Study context: Tofacitinib ran for 6 to 18 months before 6 months off drug.

Germline loops: CDR1 SGHTA, CDR2 FQGNSA. The CDR3 loop spans 15 amino acids. Trimming stripped 5 bases from V and 1 base from J, with 12 bases between. Study observations and caveats: Compared with normal scalp, lesional scalp had higher clonality and more expanded CD8+ clones.

Sorting from PBMCs produced CD4+ and CD8+ T cells. Remarks on this clone: Its antigen is undetermined.

As the sequencing template, cDNA was produced by extracting RNA and reverse transcribing it. Method: immunoSEQ multiplex PCR; TCRdb's copy keeps in-frame clones and lacks some. The sample shows around 250,000 clones, less than 80% of them seen only once. The clonotype was recovered from a human donor with alopecia areata. The sample in question was CD4+ T cells sorted from blood, obtained at week 0. This rearrangement joins TRBV7-2 to TRBJ2-1; the D is unclear. The CDR3 DNA sequence: TGTGCCAGCAGCCCCGGACCGCCGTCCTACAATGAGCAGTTCTTC. Translation gives CASSPGPPSYNEQFF. The variable domain in full, with the rest retrieved from reference TRBV7-2 and TRBJ2-1, is GAGVSQSPSNKVTEKGKDVELRCDPISGHTALYWYRQSLGQGLEFLIYFQGNSAPDKSGLPSDRFSAERTGGSVSTLTIQRTQQEDSAVYLCASSPGPPSYNEQFFGPGTRLTVL.